The subject of this entry is one T cell receptor beta chain. Its antigen is still unknown. Germline V gene data show CDR1 as MGHDK and CDR2 as SYGVNS. This CDR3 has 13 residues. Trimming took 6 bases from V and 8 from J, leaving 16 bases between them. Via MiXCR, TCRdb re-called the reads, giving one row per CDR3 protein. Among approximately 1,000,000 distinct CDR3 sequences listed, around 29% were seen once. This sample was taken from a study of T cell repertoires in cytomegalovirus infection. Study background: Peptides in the study included HLA-C-restricted and HLA-B-restricted CMV epitopes. Public TCR beta signature analysis indicated the presence of both CMV infection and matching HLA type.

General study findings and limits: Cumulative frequency (of public TCR beta family members) identified carriers of CMV plus the relevant HLA. There were HLA-C-restricted CMV-specific TCR beta clonotypes dominating the ex vivo response.

The sample consisted of cultured CD8+ T cells from PBMCs, taken from culture after CMV antigen stimulation. The rearrangement uses TRBV25-1 and TRBJ1-2; TRBD1 might be the D (5 bases). This TCR was sampled from a human donor in good health (CMV status not recorded). Some clones in this sample may be carry-over from other donors' samples. The CDR3, as DNA: TGTGCCAGCAGCCTAGCGAGGGGAGTCGGCTACACCTTC. As protein: CASSLARGVGYTF.